This T cell receptor beta chain was retrieved from a study of T cell responses to AZD1222 COVID-19 vaccine. Whole-study findings and limits: Repertoire sampling was restricted to post-peak T cell response timepoints.

On this clone: Its antigen remains unidentified.

Here immunoSEQ multiplex PCR was the method, and the copy in TCRdb shows in-frame clones only, minus some. The sample consists of more than 50,000 clones, around 90% of them appearing once. CDR1 is MDHEN and CDR2 is SYDVKM in the germline V gene. The CDR3 runs 12 residues. Germline trimming cut 8 bases from V and 8 bases from J; bases unmatched to any gene: 5. Here the sequenced sample was peripheral blood, taken on day 0 of AZD1222 vaccination. This chain links TRBV28 with TRBJ1-2; TRBD1 matches 10 bases. The receptor comes from an adult in good health. The CDR3 sequence is CASEDRGGGYTF. The CDR3 DNA follows: TGTGCCAGCGAGGACAGGGGGGGCGGCTACACCTTC.